This T cell receptor (beta chain) was identified during a study of blood T cell repertoires in COVID-19 (dated by TCRdb to 2018 to 2021). Looking at the study overall: The collaborator samples originated in the United States, Italy and Spain and spanned the acute and convalescent phases of COVID-19. The prospective study material was composed of cDNA or gDNA derived from T cells, B-cell-depleted T cells, or PBMCs. Deeply sampled blood TCRbeta repertoires from subjects exposed to, actively infected with, or recovered from COVID-19 were included in the dataset. The repertoires were released in a freely available public database meant as a resource for research on the immune response to SARS-CoV-2. The samples were drawn from the first 160 participants of the ongoing ImmuneRACE study and from about 1,200 subjects provided by 6 global collaborators. A de-identified subject ID, COVID-19 status, age in years and sex were almost always included in the sample metadata. Where available, HLA class I and class II types were taken from metadata supplied by the sample provider and were not determined by assay-based typing. General study outcomes and caveats: Clinical and demographic metadata were provided uncurated, with the amount varying by source and participant.

The CDR3 holds 13 amino acids from the cysteine to the phenylalanine. The CDR3 DNA has 39 bases and is translated from base 1. V is reduced by 2 bases and J by 4 bases, leaving a spacing of 8 bases between them. From the germline V gene, CDR1 is MNHEY and CDR2 is SVGAGI. About this clone: Its antigen is still unknown. It has no much larger one-base neighbor in the sample; base qualities were not kept.

The immunoSEQ Assay, a bias-controlled multiplex PCR, was used to amplify TCRbeta CDR3 regions from genomic DNA. In the authors' own workflow: Within the assay, amplification of reference gene primers was used to estimate how many nucleated cells each sample contained. Sequence reads were collapsed and filtered to measure the absolute abundance of every unique TCRbeta CDR3 rearrangement. Productive Simpson clonality was computed per sample as the square root of Simpson's diversity index over productive rearrangements. TCRdb took over this immuneACCESS table, retaining in-frame rearrangements with V and J assigned. Such tables are incomplete; in checked studies, under half of the missing clones stem from an unresolved V gene, and the remainder is unexplained. That table furnishes V, J and clone size, whereas the DNA furnished D and trimming. In this sample the table shows a few hundred thousand clones, 80% to 90% of which occur a single time. The ten largest clones add up to roughly 4.8% of the sample.

Samples from volunteer blood donors who had recovered from COVID-19 were contributed by a second Seattle source. The collaborating institutions used their own protocols to collect whole blood in K2EDTA tubes. Collaborator samples were shipped for TCRbeta analysis as frozen whole blood, isolated PBMCs, or DNA extracted from either sample type. The sequence was collected from a woman in her thirties or forties who had recovered from COVID-19. This chain is built from TRBV6-5 and TRBJ1-1; TRBD1 is a weak D gene call, 5 bases matching. Sequenced: peripheral blood. The DNA sequence reads TGTGCCAGCAGTTACGGGGCGAGCACTGAAGCTTTCTTT. Its translation reads: CASSYGASTEAFF.